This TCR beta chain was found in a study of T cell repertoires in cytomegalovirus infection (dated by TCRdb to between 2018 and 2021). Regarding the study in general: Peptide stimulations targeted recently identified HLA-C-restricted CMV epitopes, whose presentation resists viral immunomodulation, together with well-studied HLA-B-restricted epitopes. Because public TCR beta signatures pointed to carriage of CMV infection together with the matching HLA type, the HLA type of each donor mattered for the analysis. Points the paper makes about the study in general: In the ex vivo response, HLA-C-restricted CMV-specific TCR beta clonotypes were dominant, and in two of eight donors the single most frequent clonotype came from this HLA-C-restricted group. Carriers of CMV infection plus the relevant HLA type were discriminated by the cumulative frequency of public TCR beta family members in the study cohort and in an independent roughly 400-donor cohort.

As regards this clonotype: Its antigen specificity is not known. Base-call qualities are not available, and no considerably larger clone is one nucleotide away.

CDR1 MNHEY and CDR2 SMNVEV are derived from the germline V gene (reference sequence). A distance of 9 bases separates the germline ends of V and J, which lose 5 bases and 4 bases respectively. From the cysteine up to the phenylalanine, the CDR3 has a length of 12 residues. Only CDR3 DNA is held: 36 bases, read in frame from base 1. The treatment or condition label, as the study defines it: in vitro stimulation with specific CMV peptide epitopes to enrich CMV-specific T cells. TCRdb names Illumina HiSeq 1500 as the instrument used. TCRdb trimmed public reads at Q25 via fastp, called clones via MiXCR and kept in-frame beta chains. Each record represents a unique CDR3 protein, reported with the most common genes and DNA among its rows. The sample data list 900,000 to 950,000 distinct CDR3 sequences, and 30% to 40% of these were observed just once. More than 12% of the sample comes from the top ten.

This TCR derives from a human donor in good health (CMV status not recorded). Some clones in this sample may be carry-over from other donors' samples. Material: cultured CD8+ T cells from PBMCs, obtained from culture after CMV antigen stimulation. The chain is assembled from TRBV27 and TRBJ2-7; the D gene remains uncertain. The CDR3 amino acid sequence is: CASSESGYEQYF. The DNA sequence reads TGTGCCAGCAGTGAGTCTGGATACGAGCAGTACTTC.